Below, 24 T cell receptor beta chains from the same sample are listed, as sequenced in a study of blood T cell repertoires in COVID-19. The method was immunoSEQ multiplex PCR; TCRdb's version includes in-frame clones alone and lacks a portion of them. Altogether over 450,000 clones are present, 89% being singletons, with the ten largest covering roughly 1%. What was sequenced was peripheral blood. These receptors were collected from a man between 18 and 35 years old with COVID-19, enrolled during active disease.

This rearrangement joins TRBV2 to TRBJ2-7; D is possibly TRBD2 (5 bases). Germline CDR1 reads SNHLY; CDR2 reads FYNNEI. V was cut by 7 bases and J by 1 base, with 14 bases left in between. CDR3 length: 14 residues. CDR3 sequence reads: CASKGGPYSYEQYF. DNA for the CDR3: TGTGCCAGCAAAGGAGGACCGTATTCCTACGAGCAGTACTTC.

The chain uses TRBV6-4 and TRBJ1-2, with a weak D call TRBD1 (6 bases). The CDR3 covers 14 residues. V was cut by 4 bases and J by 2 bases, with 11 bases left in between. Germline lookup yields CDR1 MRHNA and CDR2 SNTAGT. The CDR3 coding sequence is TGTGCCAGCAGTGGGAAGGGGGGGAACTATGGCTACACCTTC. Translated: CASSGKGGNYGYTF.

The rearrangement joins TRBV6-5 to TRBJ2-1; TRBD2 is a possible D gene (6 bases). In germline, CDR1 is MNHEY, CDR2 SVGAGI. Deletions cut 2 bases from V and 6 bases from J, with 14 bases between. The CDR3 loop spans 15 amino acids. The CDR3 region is CASSYDRRAGNEQFF. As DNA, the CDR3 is TGTGCCAGCAGTTACGATCGGAGGGCCGGCAATGAGCAGTTCTTC.

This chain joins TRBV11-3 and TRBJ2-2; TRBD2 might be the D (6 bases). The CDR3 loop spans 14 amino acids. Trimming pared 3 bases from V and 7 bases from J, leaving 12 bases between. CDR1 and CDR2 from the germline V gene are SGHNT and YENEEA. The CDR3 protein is CASSFLRGSGELFF. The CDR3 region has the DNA TGTGCCAGCAGCTTTTTGCGGGGCAGCGGGGAGCTGTTTTTT. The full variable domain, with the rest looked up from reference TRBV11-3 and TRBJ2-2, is EAGVVQSPRYKIIEKKQPVAFWCNPISGHNTLYWYLQNLGQGPELLIRYENEEAVDDSQLPKDRFSAERLKGVDSTLKIQPAELGDSAVYLCASSFLRGSGELFFGEGSRLTVL.

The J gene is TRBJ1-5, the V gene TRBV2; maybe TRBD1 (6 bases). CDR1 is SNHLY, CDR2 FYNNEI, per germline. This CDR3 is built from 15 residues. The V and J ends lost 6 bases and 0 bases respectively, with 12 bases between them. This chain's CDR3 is CASSLTGLSNQPQHF. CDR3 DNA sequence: TGTGCCAGCAGCTTGACAGGACTTAGCAATCAGCCCCAGCATTTT.

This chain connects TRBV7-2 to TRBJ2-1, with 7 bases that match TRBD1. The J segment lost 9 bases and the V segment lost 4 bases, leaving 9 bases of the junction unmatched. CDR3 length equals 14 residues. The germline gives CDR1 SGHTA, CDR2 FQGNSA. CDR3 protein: CASSWGDRAREQFF. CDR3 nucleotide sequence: TGTGCCAGCAGCTGGGGAGACAGGGCGCGTGAGCAGTTCTTC.

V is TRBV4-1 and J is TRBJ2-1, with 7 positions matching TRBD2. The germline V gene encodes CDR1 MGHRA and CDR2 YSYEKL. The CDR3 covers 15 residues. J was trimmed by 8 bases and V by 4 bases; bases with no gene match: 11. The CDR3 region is CASSLGGVREYEQFF. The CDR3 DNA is TGCGCCAGCAGCCTGGGGGGGGTTAGGGAATATGAGCAGTTCTTC.

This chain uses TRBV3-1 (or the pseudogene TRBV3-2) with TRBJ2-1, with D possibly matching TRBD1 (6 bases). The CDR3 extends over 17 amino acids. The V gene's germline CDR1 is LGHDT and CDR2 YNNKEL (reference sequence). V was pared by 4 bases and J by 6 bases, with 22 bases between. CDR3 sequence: CASSPRLSGDAGNEQFF. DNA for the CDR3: TGTGCCAGCAGCCCGCGTTTGTCAGGGGATGCTGGCAATGAGCAGTTCTTC.

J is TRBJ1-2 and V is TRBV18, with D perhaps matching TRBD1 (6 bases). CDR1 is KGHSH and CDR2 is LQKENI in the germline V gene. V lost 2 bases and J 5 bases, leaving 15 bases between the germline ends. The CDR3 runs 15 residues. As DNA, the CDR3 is TGTGCCAGCTCACCAATTCAGGACAGCACATATGGCTACACCTTC. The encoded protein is CASSPIQDSTYGYTF.

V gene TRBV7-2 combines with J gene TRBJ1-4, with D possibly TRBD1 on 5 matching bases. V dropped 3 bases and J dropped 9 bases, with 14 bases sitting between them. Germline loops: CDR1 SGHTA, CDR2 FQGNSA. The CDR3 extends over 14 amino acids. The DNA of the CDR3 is TGTGCCAGCAGCTTTAGCGGGGGGGGACAAAAACTGTTTTTT. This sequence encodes CASSFSGGGQKLFF.

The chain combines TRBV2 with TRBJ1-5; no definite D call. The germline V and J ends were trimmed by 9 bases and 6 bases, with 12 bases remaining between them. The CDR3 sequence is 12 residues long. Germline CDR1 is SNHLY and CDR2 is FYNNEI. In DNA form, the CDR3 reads TGTGCCAGTACCGGTGGGAGTCAGCCCCAGCATTTT. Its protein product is CASTGGSQPQHF.

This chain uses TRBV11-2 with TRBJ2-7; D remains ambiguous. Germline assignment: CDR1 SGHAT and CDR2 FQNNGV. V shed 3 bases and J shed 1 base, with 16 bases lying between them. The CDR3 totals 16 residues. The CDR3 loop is CASSLSTGSWSYEQYF. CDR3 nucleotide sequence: TGTGCCAGCAGCTTGTCTACCGGGTCTTGGTCCTACGAGCAGTACTTC.

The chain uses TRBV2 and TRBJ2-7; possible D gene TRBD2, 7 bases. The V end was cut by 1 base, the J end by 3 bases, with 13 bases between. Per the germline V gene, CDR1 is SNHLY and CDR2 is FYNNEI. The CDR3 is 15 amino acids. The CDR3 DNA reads TGTGCCAGCAGTGAAGAAGGGGGGGAAGGCTACGAGCAGTACTTC. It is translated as CASSEEGGEGYEQYF.

The CDR3 DNA sequence: TGTGCCAGCTCGTCATACCCAGGGGACACTGAAGCTTTCTTT. It codes for CASSSYPGDTEAFF. V gene TRBV18 combines with J gene TRBJ1-1, with a weak D call TRBD1 (6 bases). Germline values: CDR1 KGHSH, CDR2 LQKENI. V was pared by 6 bases and J by 3 bases, with 14 bases between. The CDR3 is 14 amino acids.

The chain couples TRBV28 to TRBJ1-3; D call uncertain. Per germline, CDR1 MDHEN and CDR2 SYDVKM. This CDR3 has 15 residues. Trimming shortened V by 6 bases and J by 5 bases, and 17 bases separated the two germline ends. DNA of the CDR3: TGTGCCAGCAGGCCCCTTTTAACTCAACGAAACACCATATATTTT. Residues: CASRPLLTQRNTIYF.

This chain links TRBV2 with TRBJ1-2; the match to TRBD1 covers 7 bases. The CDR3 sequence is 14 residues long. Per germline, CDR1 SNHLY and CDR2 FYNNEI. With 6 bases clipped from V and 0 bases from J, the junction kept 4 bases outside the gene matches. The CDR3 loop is CASRGGQSNYGYTF. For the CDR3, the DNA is TGTGCCAGCAGGGGGGGACAGTCTAACTATGGCTACACCTTC.

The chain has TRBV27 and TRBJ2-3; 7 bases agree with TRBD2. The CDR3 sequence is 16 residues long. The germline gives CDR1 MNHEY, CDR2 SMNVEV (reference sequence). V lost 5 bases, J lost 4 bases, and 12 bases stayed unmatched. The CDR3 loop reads CASSVREGGRPDTQYF. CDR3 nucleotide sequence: TGTGCCAGCAGTGTAAGGGAGGGAGGGCGACCAGATACGCAGTATTTT.

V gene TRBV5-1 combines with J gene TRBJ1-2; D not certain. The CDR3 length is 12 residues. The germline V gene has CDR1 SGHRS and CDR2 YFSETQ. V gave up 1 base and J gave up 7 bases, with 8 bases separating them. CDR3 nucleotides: TGCGCCAGCAGCTTGAATGAGGGTGGCTACACCTTC. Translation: CASSLNEGGYTF. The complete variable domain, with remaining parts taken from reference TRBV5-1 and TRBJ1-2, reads KAGVTQTPRYLIKTRGQQVTLSCSPISGHRSVSWYQQTPGQGLQFLFEYFSETQRNKGNFPGRFSGRQFSNSRSEMNVSTLELGDSALYLCASSLNEGGYTFGSGTRLTVV.

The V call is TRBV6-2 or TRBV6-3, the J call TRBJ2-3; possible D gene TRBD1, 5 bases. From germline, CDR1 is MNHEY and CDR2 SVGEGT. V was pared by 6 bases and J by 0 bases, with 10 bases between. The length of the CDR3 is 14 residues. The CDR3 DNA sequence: TGTGCCAGCAGCGTGGGGCCTAGCACAGATACGCAGTATTTT. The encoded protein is CASSVGPSTDTQYF.

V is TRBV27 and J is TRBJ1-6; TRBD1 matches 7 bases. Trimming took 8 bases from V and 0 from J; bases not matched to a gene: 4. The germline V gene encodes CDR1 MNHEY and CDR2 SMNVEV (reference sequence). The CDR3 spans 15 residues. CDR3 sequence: CASLRDSSYNSPLHF. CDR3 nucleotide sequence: TGTGCCAGCCTCCGGGACAGCTCCTATAATTCACCCCTCCACTTT.

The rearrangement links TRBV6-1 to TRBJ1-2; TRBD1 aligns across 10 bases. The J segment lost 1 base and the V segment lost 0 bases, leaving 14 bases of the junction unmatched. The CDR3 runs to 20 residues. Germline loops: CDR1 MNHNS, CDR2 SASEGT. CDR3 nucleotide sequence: TGTGCCAGCAGTGAAGCTTTAGGACAGACAGGGGGCGGATTTAACTATGGCTACACCTTC. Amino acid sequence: CASSEALGQTGGGFNYGYTF.

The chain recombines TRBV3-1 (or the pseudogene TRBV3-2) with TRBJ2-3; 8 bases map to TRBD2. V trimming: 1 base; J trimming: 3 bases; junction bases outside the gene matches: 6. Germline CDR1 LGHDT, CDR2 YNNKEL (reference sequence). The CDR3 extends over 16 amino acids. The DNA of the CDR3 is TGTGCCAGCAGCCAAGTAGCGGGAAGTGGGACAGATACGCAGTATTTT. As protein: CASSQVAGSGTDTQYF.

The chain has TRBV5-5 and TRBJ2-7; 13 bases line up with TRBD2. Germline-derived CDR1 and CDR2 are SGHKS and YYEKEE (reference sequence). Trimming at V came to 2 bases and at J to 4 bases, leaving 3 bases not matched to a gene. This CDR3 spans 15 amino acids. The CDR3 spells CASSFRLAGGYEQYF. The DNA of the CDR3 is TGTGCCAGCAGCTTTCGACTAGCGGGAGGTTACGAGCAGTACTTC.

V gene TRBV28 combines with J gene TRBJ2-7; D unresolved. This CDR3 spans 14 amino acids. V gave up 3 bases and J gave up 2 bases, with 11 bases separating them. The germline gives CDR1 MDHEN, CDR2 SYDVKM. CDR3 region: CASSFGRSPYEQYF. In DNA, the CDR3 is TGTGCCAGCAGTTTCGGAAGGAGTCCCTACGAGCAGTACTTC.